This TCR beta chain was identified during a study of cytomegalovirus exposure and HLA in healthy donors. Use of 60 Vbeta and 13 Jbeta primers characterized the PCR. Sequencing used immunoSEQ multiplex PCR; TCRdb keeps in-frame clones, though not all of them. Here the sample spans 250,000 or so clones, approximately 82% being singletons. Study findings and constraints: When a later analysis compared HLA-associated TCR beta chains with equally common others, the HLA-associated chains turned out to be more clonally expanded and to have lower generation probabilities. Reports showed the classifier diagnosing cytomegalovirus status with high specificity and sensitivity.

This clone appeared a few times. Its antigen is as yet unknown. This CDR3 contains 15 residues. Trimming removed 4 bases from V and 0 bases from J, with 13 bases in between. CDR1 is LNHDA and CDR2 is SQIVND in the germline V gene (reference sequence). The genes are TRBV19 and TRBJ2-7, with D possibly being TRBD1 (6 bases). The sample was PBMCs. The source is a woman in her sixties or seventies in good health and CMV-seropositive. The CDR3 nucleotides read TGTGCCAGTAGTAAGGGGGACCCAATCTCCTACGAGCAGTACTTC. It codes for CASSKGDPISYEQYF.